A single sample is the source of the 3 T cell receptor beta chains below, sequenced in a study of human T cells and chemical hapten exposure. The time point denotes: pre-sensitization, week 0. Treatment indicated: therapeutic diphenylcyclopropenone sensitization with weekly scalp DPC. TCRdb recomputed calls from the RACE reads with MiXCR, one row per CDR3 protein. The table includes about 110,000 distinct CDR3 sequences, 9% to 15% detected once. Sample: whole blood, taken in connection with sensitization to the hapten diphenylcyclopropenone (DPC). These receptors originate from a woman aged 45-65 years with alopecia areata. Some clones in this sample may be carry-over from other donors' samples.

This clonotype was detected ten times or more. V usage is TRBV28 and J usage is TRBJ1-2, with D possibly matching TRBD1 (5 bases). Germline-derived CDR1 and CDR2 are MDHEN and SYDVKM. The CDR3 totals 14 residues. Trimming shortened V by 6 bases and J by 7 bases, and 18 bases separated the two germline ends. The CDR3 coding sequence is TGTGCCAGCAGGGATCCAGGGTTCTTCGGTGGCTACACCTTC. This translates into CASRDPGFFGGYTF.

The J gene is TRBJ1-1, the V gene TRBV12-3 or TRBV12-4, with TRBD1 matching over 8 bases. CDR3 size: 14 residues. With V trimmed by 8 bases and J by 5 bases, 10 bases remained unmatched. Here the CDR3 DNA reads TGTGCCAGCGGACACGCAGGGGGCGCTACTGAAGCTTTCTTT. Protein: CASGHAGGATEAFF.

The chain employs TRBV20-1 and TRBJ1-3, with no clear D. CDR3 length: 12 amino acids. The V and J ends lost 0 bases and 4 bases respectively, with 4 bases between them. Germline V lookup: CDR1 DFQATT, CDR2 SNEGSKA (reference sequence). The CDR3 sequence is CSARDGGNTIYF. Here the CDR3 DNA reads TGCAGTGCTAGAGACGGGGGAAACACCATATATTTT.